These 28 T cell receptor beta chains share one sample of origin, sequenced in a study of T cells in Graves' hyperthyroidism and ophthalmopathy. Amplification yielded TCR beta CDR3 regions, with RNA transcripts as the source. HTBI primers were used for first-round RT-PCR of the TCR CDR3. TCRdb re-called the multiplex PCR reads with MiXCR, one entry per CDR3 protein. The sample shows 300,000 to 350,000 distinct CDR3 sequences, 20% to 25% of them seen only once. The sample taken for sequencing was blood. All receptors derive from a woman aged 45-65 years with Graves' hyperthyroidism.

There are many counts of this clonotype. The V call is TRBV10-3, the J call TRBJ2-2; 8 nucleotides line up with TRBD1. J gave up 4 bases and V 8 bases, and 0 bases lay outside the gene matches. The length of the CDR3 is 12 residues. CDR1 is ENHRY, CDR2 SYGVKD, per germline. CDR3 loop: CAIGQGTGELFF. The CDR3 nucleotides are TGTGCCATCGGACAGGGCACCGGGGAGCTGTTTTTT.

This clonotype was observed many times. The rearrangement joins TRBV15 to TRBJ2-2; D is possibly TRBD1 or TRBD2 (5 bases each). The V gene's germline CDR1 is LNHNV and CDR2 YYDKDF (reference sequence). Deletions cut 1 base from V and 8 bases from J, with 14 bases between. The CDR3 runs 15 residues. The CDR3 spells CATSRAGRSRGELFF. For the CDR3, the DNA is TGTGCCACCAGCAGAGCGGGACGTAGCCGAGGGGAGCTGTTTTTT.

This clonotype was recorded many times. The gene calls are TRBV7-3 and TRBJ2-2; D gene uncertain. Germline V lookup: CDR1 SGHTA, CDR2 FQGTGA. The CDR3 runs to 13 residues. V lost 5 bases and J 3 bases, leaving 7 bases between the germline ends. The chain's CDR3 is CASSPPHTGELFF. The CDR3 DNA is TGTGCCAGCAGCCCACCCCACACCGGGGAGCTGTTTTTT.

This clonotype was recorded many times. This rearrangement joins TRBV30 to TRBJ1-5; a weak D match, TRBD1 (5 bases). This CDR3 spans 14 amino acids. V was shortened by 0 bases and J by 0 bases, with 6 bases between the two germline ends. Germline CDR1 reads GTSNPN; CDR2 reads SVGIG (reference sequence). The CDR3 reads CAWSVGDSNQPQHF. The DNA of the CDR3 is TGTGCCTGGAGTGTGGGGGATAGCAATCAGCCCCAGCATTTT.

This clonotype was observed at least ten times. The V call is TRBV28, the J call TRBJ2-6, with D uncertain. Germline V gene lookup returns CDR1 MDHEN and CDR2 SYDVKM. This CDR3 has 14 amino acids. V lost 2 bases and J 1 base, leaving 3 bases between the germline ends. The chain's CDR3 is CASSLRSGANVLTF. The CDR3 bases are TGTGCCAGCAGTTTAAGGTCTGGGGCCAACGTCCTGACTTTC.

This sequence joins TRBV24-1 and TRBJ1-2, with D possibly being TRBD1 (5 bases). V lost 3 bases, J lost 9 bases, and 16 bases lay in between. Germline assignment: CDR1 KGHDR and CDR2 SFDVKD. This CDR3 contains 14 residues. The CDR3 nucleotides read TGTGCCACCAGTGATCAGGGCAGTCTCTGGAGCTACACCTTC. Translated, it gives CATSDQGSLWSYTF.

V gene TRBV11-2 combines with J gene TRBJ1-1, with D maybe TRBD1 (6 bases). The CDR3 loop spans 17 amino acids. V lost 3 bases and J lost 1, with 18 bases in between. Germline CDR1 SGHAT, CDR2 FQNNGV. CDR3 amino acids: CASSLKGQGRRNTEAFF. As DNA, the CDR3 is TGTGCCAGCAGCTTGAAAGGGCAGGGGCGGAGGAACACTGAAGCTTTCTTT.

This clonotype was seen repeatedly, ten times or more. The CDR3 DNA follows: TGCAGTGCTACCCCGATGAGCGGGACTAGCGGGACTTACAATGAGCAGTTCTTC. Translated, it gives CSATPMSGTSGTYNEQFF. The chain links TRBV20-1 to TRBJ2-1; TRBD2 matches at 13 bases. V trimming: 4 bases; J trimming: 4 bases; junction bases outside the gene matches: 13. The CDR3 is 18 amino acids. Germline CDR1 DFQATT, CDR2 SNEGSKA (reference sequence).

V and J are TRBV12-3 or TRBV12-4 and TRBJ1-1, with D possibly TRBD1 on 6 matching bases. The CDR3 runs 14 residues. The V and J ends lost 5 bases and 1 base respectively, with 11 bases between them. The CDR3 DNA reads TGTGCCAGCAGTAGGACAGACCCGAACACTGAAGCTTTCTTT. It is translated as CASSRTDPNTEAFF.

There are many counts of this clonotype. The CDR3 DNA follows: TGTGCCAGCAGCCAAGATCGGGGTATGAACACTGAAGCTTTCTTT. Translating it yields CASSQDRGMNTEAFF. The chain is built from TRBV3-1 and TRBJ1-1; D is uncertain. Trimming took off 0 bases at V and 0 bases at J, with 8 bases between the two ends. The V gene's germline CDR1 is LGHDT and CDR2 YNNKEL (reference sequence). This CDR3 contains 15 residues.

This clonotype has a count of ten or more. The chain employs TRBV7-9 and TRBJ1-2; 7 bases are a match to TRBD1. V dropped 4 bases and J dropped 7; count of bases not matched to a gene: 6. Germline CDR1 is SEHNR and CDR2 is FQNEAQ (reference sequence). The CDR3 is 13 amino acids. The CDR3 is CASSSTGESGYTF. The CDR3 DNA is TGTGCCAGCAGCTCCACAGGGGAGAGTGGCTACACCTTC.

The chain combines TRBV6-1 with TRBJ1-1, with D possibly being TRBD1 (5 bases). V was clipped by 5 bases and J by 3 bases, with 13 bases between them. Per the germline V gene, CDR1 is MNHNS and CDR2 is SASEGT. CDR3 length: 14 residues. The DNA of the CDR3 is TGTGCCAGCAGTCCAAGGGCGGGGGACACTGAAGCTTTCTTT. Translation gives CASSPRAGDTEAFF.

This rearrangement joins TRBV3-1 to TRBJ2-5, with 8 bases lining up with TRBD1. Germline V CDR1 and CDR2: LGHDT, YNNKEL (reference sequence). J gave up 4 bases and V 1 base, and 11 bases lay outside the gene matches. The CDR3 is made up of 17 amino acids. DNA of the CDR3: TGTGCCAGCAGCCAAGGGACCGGGACAGGAGCGGGAGAGACCCAGTACTTC. Amino acids: CASSQGTGTGAGETQYF.

This clonotype was counted once. This chain uses TRBV19 with TRBJ2-2; the D call may be TRBD1 or TRBD2 (5 bases each). The CDR3 contains 14 residues. V was cut by 7 bases and J by 4 bases, with 13 bases left in between. Germline V lookup: CDR1 LNHDA, CDR2 SQIVND (reference sequence). CDR3 amino acids: CASTTTGGTGELFF. CDR3 coding DNA: TGTGCCAGTACCACCACAGGAGGCACCGGGGAGCTGTTTTTT.

The chain links TRBV10-3 to TRBJ2-2; 14 nucleotides match TRBD2. There are 17 residues in the CDR3. V lost 7 bases, J lost 4 bases, and 8 bases stayed unmatched. The germline V gene encodes CDR1 ENHRY and CDR2 SYGVKD. The CDR3 DNA reads as TGTGCCATCACGAGGACTAGCGGGAGGCAGGGCACCGGGGAGCTGTTTTTT. Its translation is CAITRTSGRQGTGELFF.

This clonotype was seen repeatedly, ten times or more. The V call is TRBV12-3 or TRBV12-4, the J call TRBJ2-1, with 8 positions matching TRBD2. CDR3 length: 16 residues. The V gene end was trimmed by 5 bases and the J gene end by 0 bases; junction bases not matched to a gene: 6. The CDR3 is CASSQKSGSSYNEQFF. CDR3 nucleotide sequence: TGTGCCAGCAGTCAAAAGAGCGGGAGCTCCTACAATGAGCAGTTCTTC.

This clonotype was picked up many times. CDR3 in DNA: TGTGCCTGGAGTACTGGTTTCGAGGACACTGAAGCTTTCTTT. This translates into CAWSTGFEDTEAFF. The chain is built from TRBV30 and TRBJ1-1, with D uncertain. CDR1 is GTSNPN and CDR2 is SVGIG in the germline V gene (reference sequence). The CDR3 is 14 residues long. Trimming stripped 2 bases from V and 3 bases from J, with 13 bases between.

There are many counts of this clonotype. The J gene is TRBJ1-2, the V gene TRBV18; D remains unclear. Trimming cost V 6 bases and J 8 bases, with 13 bases left between them. The CDR3 runs to 12 residues. Germline CDR1 is KGHSH and CDR2 is LQKENI. The CDR3 sequence is CASSDVGGGYTF. CDR3 nucleotides: TGTGCCAGCTCGGACGTGGGAGGAGGCTACACCTTC.

The chain couples TRBV19 to TRBJ1-1; D gene ambiguous. Trimming stripped 7 bases from V and 1 base from J, with 7 bases between. The CDR3 has 12 amino acids. CDR1 is LNHDA, CDR2 SQIVND, per germline (reference sequence). The CDR3 here is CASIAGNTEAFF. The CDR3 coding sequence is TGTGCCAGTATAGCAGGGAACACTGAAGCTTTCTTT.

This clonotype was recorded a few times. V gene TRBV20-1 combines with J gene TRBJ2-5; the match to TRBD2 covers 14 bases. Trimming took 1 base from V and 2 from J; bases not matched to a gene: 3. CDR1 is DFQATT and CDR2 is SNEGSKA in the germline V gene (reference sequence). This CDR3 region has 16 residues. CDR3 sequence reads: CSARAGTSGGQETQYF. CDR3 DNA sequence: TGCAGTGCTAGAGCCGGGACTAGCGGGGGTCAAGAGACCCAGTACTTC.

The chain is built from TRBV3-1 and TRBJ1-5; D is unresolved. The CDR3 sequence is 14 residues long. Between the trimmed V and J ends, which lost 4 bases and 0 bases, there was a span of 7 bases. Germline V gives CDR1 LGHDT, CDR2 YNNKEL (reference sequence). CDR3 DNA sequence: TGTGCCAGCAGCCCTGGGCCTAGCAATCAGCCCCAGCATTTT. This gives the protein CASSPGPSNQPQHF.

V is TRBV10-3 and J is TRBJ1-1; perhaps TRBD1 as D (5 bases). The V end was cut by 9 bases, the J end by 1 base, with 15 bases between. The V gene's germline CDR1 is ENHRY and CDR2 SYGVKD. The CDR3 is made up of 14 amino acids. The CDR3 sequence: CAIFLGRQNTEAFF. Here the CDR3 DNA reads TGTGCCATTTTCCTGGGACGGCAGAACACTGAAGCTTTCTTT.

This clonotype was counted only a few times. A read error may produce the germline difference seen at one junction end. The V call is TRBV5-1, the J call TRBJ2-3; TRBD2 matches 10 bases. Germline loops: CDR1 SGHRS, CDR2 YFSETQ. The CDR3 spans 14 residues. This CDR3 reads CTSSSGLAIDTQYF. The CDR3 coding sequence is TGCACCAGCAGCTCGGGACTAGCGATAGATACGCAGTATTTT.

This clonotype appeared many times. J is TRBJ1-3 and V is TRBV6-1, with D perhaps TRBD1 (5 bases). V lost 5 bases and J 1 base, leaving 12 bases between the germline ends. The germline V gene has CDR1 MNHNS and CDR2 SASEGT. CDR3 length: 15 residues. The CDR3 loop is CASSYKGKSGNTIYF. CDR3 nucleotide sequence: TGTGCCAGCAGTTATAAGGGGAAGTCTGGAAACACCATATATTTT.

This clonotype has a count of ten or more. J is TRBJ1-2 and V is TRBV20-1, with D hard to call. This CDR3 has 13 residues. Trimming cost V 3 bases and J 0 bases, with 8 bases left between them. The V gene's germline CDR1 is DFQATT and CDR2 SNEGSKA (reference sequence). In nucleotides, the CDR3 is TGCAGTGCTAGGAGGGATGCTAACTATGGCTACACCTTC. Encoded protein: CSARRDANYGYTF.

The chain recombines TRBV5-6 with TRBJ2-3; 7 bases align to TRBD1. This CDR3 region has 15 residues. V trimming: 1 base; J trimming: 0 bases; junction bases outside the gene matches: 2. Per the germline V gene, CDR1 is SGHDT and CDR2 is YYEEEE. The CDR3 DNA reads as TGTGCCAGCAGCTTGACAGGGGCGAGCACAGATACGCAGTATTTT. Translated: CASSLTGASTDTQYF.

This clonotype was counted between two and nine times. The chain employs TRBV7-9 and TRBJ2-3, with 7 bases lining up with TRBD1. The CDR3 loop spans 16 amino acids. CDR1 and CDR2 from the germline V gene are SEHNR and FQNEAQ (reference sequence). J was trimmed by 8 bases and V by 5 bases; bases with no gene match: 16. The CDR3 loop reads CASSPWDSAGEGTQYF. The CDR3 region has the DNA TGTGCCAGCAGCCCCTGGGACAGTGCCGGGGAAGGTACGCAGTATTTT.

Ten or more counts support this clonotype. This chain uses TRBV11-2 with TRBJ2-7; 11 nucleotides agree with TRBD2. The CDR3 has 16 amino acids. Per germline, CDR1 SGHAT and CDR2 FQNNGV. Trimming removed 4 bases from V and 4 bases from J; junction bases left unmatched: 9. This CDR3 reads CASSSFTSGSPYEQYF. As DNA, the CDR3 is TGTGCCAGCAGCTCTTTCACTAGCGGGAGTCCGTACGAGCAGTACTTC.